This T cell receptor beta chain was documented in a study of a mutant IDH1 vaccine in newly diagnosed glioma. Turning to the study itself: Patients got radiotherapy, temozolomide, or both beforehand, and most got both. Week 35 was safety follow-up visit V12; week 47 was end-of-study visit V13.

This clone was seen once. The antigen is undetermined. Time point here: week 47, end of study. Every vaccine dose comprised 300 ug of mutant IDH1 20-mer peptide plus topical imiquimod. The patients were given eight vaccinations, one each in weeks 1, 3, 5, 7, 11, 15, 19 and 23. Donors' newly diagnosed IDH1-mutant WHO grade 3 or 4 astrocytomas lacked nuclear ATRX. The germline V gene has CDR1 SGHRS and CDR2 YFSETQ. The junction had 7 bases not matched to a gene; V was cut back by 3 bases and J by 1 base. CDR3 length: 18 residues. The assay was immunoSEQ multiplex PCR, and TCRdb's table has in-frame clones only and misses some. The data contain about 34,000 clones, about 86% of them seen just once; the ten biggest clones take up around 11%.

The sequences come from PBMCs, collected from a glioma patient whose treatment included an IDH1 peptide vaccine. The chain joins TRBV5-1 to TRBJ2-7, with TRBD2 matching 16 bases. The sequence derives from a woman aged 25 to 39 with glioma. CDR3 bases: TGCGCCAGCAGCTGGACCGGGACTAGCGGGGGGGGGTCCTACGAGCAGTACTTC. Its protein is CASSWTGTSGGGSYEQYF.